This TCR beta chain appears in the sequencing data of a study of T-cell reconstitution after alpha-beta-depleted transplantation in children. This clonotype was counted a few times. Germline-derived CDR1 and CDR2 are MDHEN and SYDVKM. The CDR3 covers 13 residues. Between the trimmed V and J ends, which lost 5 bases and 9 bases, there was a span of 14 bases. As it was prepared, the TCRbeta library received unique molecular identifiers. TCRdb passed the PCR reads through MiXCR, listing each CDR3 protein once. The repertoire has 500,000 or so distinct CDR3 sequences, 32% of them found once; the top ten carry about 2.3%.

The rearrangement uses TRBV28 and TRBJ1-5; D call uncertain. The clonotype originates from a human donor who donated a stem cell graft to a child with aplastic anemia. The sequences come from PBMCs from the stem cell graft donor, collected from the stem cell graft. This chain's CDR3 is CASSPATAWPQHF. CDR3 coding DNA: TGTGCCAGCAGTCCAGCGACGGCCTGGCCCCAGCATTTT.